The clone carrying this T cell receptor beta chain came up once. Its antigen is unidentified. These data belong to a study of shared clonotypes between healthy human individuals. The CDR3 consists of 14 residues. Unmatched junction bases numbered 2, after V lost 6 bases and J lost 2 bases. From germline, CDR1 is LNHDA and CDR2 SQIVND (reference sequence). Per the original methods: Filtering differed because ImmunoSEQ produced junction-only sequences that carried no quality scores. TCRdb's table, derived via immunoSEQ multiplex PCR, lists solely in-frame clones and lacks some. Clone size and V and J calls were adopted from that table, with D and trimming inferred from the DNA. The table lists approximately 1.5 million clones, about 98% of them singletons, with around 0.45% in the top ten. Study-wide results and caveats: Non-shared clonotypes showed lower generation probabilities than clonotypes common to all four donors. The study found about 5% of naive CD4 clonotypes shared across a few donors.

The clonotype comes from a man aged 25-45 years in good health. J is TRBJ2-3 and V is TRBV19; 10 bases align to TRBD2. Sample: naive CD4+ T cells sorted from blood. The subset here: CD45RA+ positively selected. This CDR3 reads CASRLAGATDTQYF. DNA of the CDR3: TGTGCCAGTAGGCTAGCGGGAGCCACAGATACGCAGTATTTT.